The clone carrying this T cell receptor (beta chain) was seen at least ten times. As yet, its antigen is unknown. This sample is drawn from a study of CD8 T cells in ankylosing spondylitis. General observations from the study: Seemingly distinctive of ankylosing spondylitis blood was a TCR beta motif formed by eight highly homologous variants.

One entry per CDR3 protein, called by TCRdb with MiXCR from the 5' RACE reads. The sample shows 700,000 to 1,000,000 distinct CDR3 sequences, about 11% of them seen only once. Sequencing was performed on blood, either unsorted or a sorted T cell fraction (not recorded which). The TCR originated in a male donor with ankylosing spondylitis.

CDR3 in amino acids: CSASGQGRSNEKLFF. CDR3 DNA: TGCAGTGCTAGCGGCCAGGGACGGAGTAATGAAAAACTGTTTTTT. The chain uses TRBV20-1 and TRBJ1-4; the D gene is possibly TRBD1 (5 bases). The V end lost 3 bases, the J end lost 4 bases, and 15 bases lay between the germline ends. This CDR3 contains 15 residues. The V gene's germline CDR1 is DFQATT and CDR2 SNEGSKA (reference sequence).